These 26 T cell receptor beta chains originate from one sample sequenced in a study of regulatory T cells in long-lasting Graves disease. Construction of the TCR beta libraries employed iRepertoire HTBI primers in conjunction with Arm-PCR of CDR3 regions. TCRdb ran MiXCR on the multiplex PCR reads and lists one entry per CDR3 protein. The repertoire holds approximately 690,000 distinct CDR3 sequences, approximately 31% seen once, with under 55% in the top ten. Time point reported: persistent/refractory GD, antithyroid drugs over 5 years with positive TRAb. The TCR library used RNA extracted from PBMCs. Here the sequenced sample was peripheral blood mononuclear cells (PBMCs), taken when the disease was refractory, from a patient treated with antithyroid drugs. Source of these receptors: a female donor with Graves disease.

The chain links TRBV6-1 to TRBJ1-1; D not certain. The length of the CDR3 is 13 residues. CDR1 and CDR2 (germline): MNHNS, SASEGT. Trimming took off 11 bases at V and 4 bases at J, with 17 bases between the two ends. As DNA, the CDR3 is TGTGCCGGAACTCCTAGAGGCCCCACTGAAGCTTTCTTT. Its translation: CAGTPRGPTEAFF.

This clonotype was seen more than once but under ten times. The rearrangement joins TRBV5-5 to TRBJ2-5; 8 nucleotides line up with TRBD2. The V gene end was trimmed by 6 bases and the J gene end by 11 bases; junction bases not matched to a gene: 6. This CDR3 region has 11 residues. The germline gives CDR1 SGHKS, CDR2 YYEKEE (reference sequence). CDR3 sequence reads: CASINAGGQYF. DNA of the CDR3: TGTGCCAGCATCAACGCGGGGGGACAGTACTTC.

This clonotype was recorded many times. This chain uses TRBV6-9 with TRBJ1-1; no clear D gene. The CDR3 length is 14 residues. CDR1 and CDR2 (germline): MNHGY, SVAAGI. The V end was cut by 3 bases, the J end by 0 bases, with 8 bases between. CDR3 region: CASSYSYLNTEAFF. Written as DNA, the CDR3 is TGTGCCAGCAGTTACTCATACCTGAACACTGAAGCTTTCTTT.

This clonotype came up many times. The chain joins TRBV2 to TRBJ1-1; 10 positions match TRBD1. The CDR3 consists of 14 residues. The V segment lost 6 bases and the J segment 8 bases; nucleotides outside the gene matches: 9. The V gene's germline CDR1 is SNHLY and CDR2 FYNNEI. This CDR3 reads CASSTTPGQGEAFF. The CDR3 DNA follows: TGTGCCAGCAGCACCACTCCGGGACAGGGGGAAGCTTTCTTT. Filled out from reference TRBV2 and TRBJ1-1, the complete variable domain reads EPEVTQTPSHQVTQMGQEVILRCVPISNHLYFYWYRQILGQKVEFLVSFYNNEISEKSEIFDDQFSVERPDGSNFTLKIRSTKLEDSAMYFCASSTTPGQGEAFFGQGTRLTVV.

This clonotype has only a few counts. The chain couples TRBV9 to TRBJ1-1, with TRBD1 matching over 9 bases. CDR1 and CDR2 (germline): SGDLS, YYNGEE. The CDR3 is 15 amino acids. Trimming took 3 bases from V and 2 from J; bases not matched to a gene: 5. In DNA form, the CDR3 reads TGTGCCAGCAGCGGAGGGGGACAGGGAAACACTGAAGCTTTCTTT. It yields the protein CASSGGGQGNTEAFF.

V gene TRBV12-3 or TRBV12-4 combines with J gene TRBJ1-2; 9 nucleotides line up with TRBD1. Unmatched junction bases numbered 6, after V lost 6 bases and J lost 4 bases. The CDR3 contains 14 residues. CDR3 sequence: CASSRDRGGYGYTF. Here the CDR3 DNA reads TGTGCCAGCAGCCGAGACAGGGGGGGCTATGGCTACACCTTC.

The chain recombines TRBV7-9 with TRBJ1-2; D may be TRBD1 (6 bases). The CDR3 has 14 residues. Trimming pared 5 bases from V and 3 bases from J, leaving 13 bases between. The germline V gene encodes CDR1 SEHNR and CDR2 FQNEAQ (reference sequence). The CDR3 DNA reads TGTGCCAGCAGCCGGGGACAAGAGGACTATGGCTACACCTTC. It codes for CASSRGQEDYGYTF.

V is TRBV18 and J is TRBJ1-5; tentative D call: TRBD1 (6 bases). Germline assignment: CDR1 KGHSH and CDR2 LQKENI. CDR3 length equals 15 residues. Trimming cost V 0 bases and J 1 base, with 7 bases left between them. CDR3 coding DNA: TGTGCCAGCTCACCACCGGGGACAAGCAATCAGCCCCAGCATTTT. Residues: CASSPPGTSNQPQHF.

This clonotype was observed a handful of times. The V call is TRBV6-5, the J call TRBJ1-1; possible D gene TRBD1, 6 bases. Germline V gene lookup returns CDR1 MNHEY and CDR2 SVGAGI. The CDR3 extends over 14 amino acids. V was pared by 3 bases and J by 1 base, with 9 bases between. This CDR3 is CASSYRGENTEAFF. The CDR3 DNA sequence: TGTGCCAGCAGTTATAGGGGGGAGAACACTGAAGCTTTCTTT.

This clonotype was seen at least ten times. This chain uses TRBV5-1 with TRBJ1-1, with D maybe TRBD1 (6 bases). V was clipped by 2 bases and J by 0 bases, with 11 bases between them. The CDR3 covers 15 residues. In germline, CDR1 is SGHRS, CDR2 YFSETQ. The DNA of the CDR3 is TGCGCCAGCAGCTTACCGGACAGCATGAACACTGAAGCTTTCTTT. Translated: CASSLPDSMNTEAFF. The full variable domain, with the rest looked up from reference TRBV5-1 and TRBJ1-1, is KAGVTQTPRYLIKTRGQQVTLSCSPISGHRSVSWYQQTPGQGLQFLFEYFSETQRNKGNFPGRFSGRQFSNSRSEMNVSTLELGDSALYLCASSLPDSMNTEAFFGQGTRLTVV.

Note on this clonotype: Possible read error: a much larger clone is one base away. V and J are TRBV20-1 and TRBJ1-2, with TRBD1 matching 8 bases. The length of the CDR3 is 13 residues. Trimming cost V 6 bases and J 2 bases; bases outside gene matches: 5. CDR1 DFQATT and CDR2 SNEGSKA come from the germline V gene (reference sequence). CDR3 loop: CSAQAGGNYGYTF. The CDR3 DNA reads TGCAGTGCGCAAGCAGGGGGCAACTATGGCTACACCTTC.

In its sample, this clonotype was seen a few times. The V gene is TRBV12-3 or TRBV12-4, the J gene TRBJ1-5, with 10 positions matching TRBD1. This CDR3 is 15 amino acids long. Trimming cost V 6 bases and J 2 bases; bases outside gene matches: 4. The CDR3 DNA reads as TGTGCCAGCAGCCCCGACAGGGGGCGCAATCAGCCCCAGCATTTT. Translating gives CASSPDRGRNQPQHF.

The chain joins TRBV6-5 to TRBJ1-4, with 9 bases that match TRBD1. The CDR3 totals 21 residues. V lost 0 bases to trimming and J lost 3 bases; unmatched junction nucleotides: 17. Germline V gene data show CDR1 as MNHEY and CDR2 as SVGAGI. This chain's CDR3 is CASSYSSRTGAGDNSNEKLFF. Written as DNA, the CDR3 is TGTGCCAGCAGTTACTCCTCCAGGACAGGGGCGGGGGACAACTCTAATGAAAAACTGTTTTTT.

V and J are TRBV24-1 and TRBJ1-5; no clear D gene. The germline gives CDR1 KGHDR, CDR2 SFDVKD. Trimming took 1 base from V and 4 from J, leaving 1 base between them. CDR3 length equals 12 residues. CDR3 in amino acids: CATSDFNQPQHF. The CDR3 region has the DNA TGTGCCACCAGTGATTTTAATCAGCCCCAGCATTTT.

The CDR3 region is CASTKLGRNTGELFF. CDR3 coding DNA: TGTGCCAGCACCAAACTAGGGCGGAACACCGGGGAGCTGTTTTTT. This chain links TRBV6-1 with TRBJ2-2, with D possibly being TRBD2 (5 bases). The CDR3 sequence is 15 residues long. Germline V gives CDR1 MNHNS, CDR2 SASEGT. V was cut by 7 bases and J by 1 base, with 13 bases left in between.

This clonotype was observed a few times. The CDR3: CASSLGALTGYGYTF. The DNA of the CDR3 is TGTGCCAGCAGCTTAGGGGCCCTCACAGGGTATGGCTACACCTTC. The rearrangement uses TRBV5-6 and TRBJ1-2; D might be TRBD1 (6 bases). CDR3 length: 15 amino acids. Trimming took off 2 bases at V and 5 bases at J, with 16 bases between the two ends. Germline CDR1 SGHDT, CDR2 YYEEEE.

The V call is TRBV29-1, the J call TRBJ1-1; 10 bases are a match to TRBD1. The CDR3 extends over 14 amino acids. Trimming cost V 7 bases and J 2 bases; bases outside gene matches: 7. CDR1 is SQVTM, CDR2 ANQGSEA, per germline. The CDR3 coding sequence is TGCAGCGGGGGGACAGGGGCCGTCAACACTGAAGCTTTCTTT. Its translation: CSGGTGAVNTEAFF.

The CDR3 nucleotides are TGTGCCAGCAGTCCACAGAGCTACGAGCAGTACTTC. As protein: CASSPQSYEQYF. The chain joins TRBV12-3 or TRBV12-4 to TRBJ2-7; no firm D call. V lost 5 bases and J lost 3, with 8 bases in between. The CDR3 contains 12 residues.

The sample holds a few counts of this clonotype. V gene TRBV9 combines with J gene TRBJ2-5, with a weak D call TRBD2 (6 bases). The V end lost 3 bases, the J end lost 4 bases, and 13 bases lay between the germline ends. The germline V gene has CDR1 SGDLS and CDR2 YYNGEE. This CDR3 spans 14 amino acids. The CDR3 loop reads CASSGVEGGETQYF. In nucleotides, the CDR3 is TGTGCCAGCAGCGGGGTCGAGGGAGGAGAGACCCAGTACTTC.

The chain recombines TRBV7-6 with TRBJ2-2; D remains ambiguous. CDR1 is SGHVS, CDR2 FNYEAQ, per germline. V lost 5 bases and J lost 1, with 17 bases in between. This CDR3 is 17 amino acids long. DNA for the CDR3: TGTGCCAGCAGCCAACTTTTTACGGCAGGGAACACCGGGGAGCTGTTTTTT. Translation: CASSQLFTAGNTGELFF.

The gene calls are TRBV3-1 and TRBJ2-7, with D possibly matching TRBD2 (6 bases). Per germline, CDR1 LGHDT and CDR2 YNNKEL (reference sequence). This CDR3 has 15 residues. The V and J ends lost 1 base and 3 bases respectively, with 13 bases between them. CDR3 nucleotide sequence: TGTGCCAGCAGCCAAGGTCCGGGAGCCGACTACGAGCAGTACTTC. This gives the protein CASSQGPGADYEQYF.

The chain carries TRBV27 and TRBJ2-2, with 8 bases that match TRBD2. The CDR3 is made up of 17 amino acids. V dropped 2 bases and J dropped 5; count of bases not matched to a gene: 10. Per germline, CDR1 MNHEY and CDR2 SMNVEV (reference sequence). The CDR3 loop reads CASSLSGATSETGELFF. The CDR3, as DNA: TGTGCCAGCAGTTTAAGCGGCGCGACTAGCGAAACCGGGGAGCTGTTTTTT.

The chain uses TRBV29-1 and TRBJ1-1; unclear D gene. The CDR3 loop spans 13 amino acids. V was clipped by 5 bases and J by 1 base, with 11 bases between them. Looked up from germline, CDR1 is SQVTM and CDR2 is ANQGSEA. This CDR3 is CSVSATQNTEAFF. In DNA form, the CDR3 reads TGCAGCGTTTCGGCCACCCAGAACACTGAAGCTTTCTTT. The whole variable domain, remainder taken from reference TRBV29-1 and TRBJ1-1, is SAVISQKPSRDICQRGTSLTIQCQVDSQVTMMFWYRQQPGQSLTLIATANQGSEATYESGFVIDKFPISRPNLTFSTLTVSNMSPEDSSIYLCSVSATQNTEAFFGQGTRLTVV.

The chain joins TRBV3-1 to TRBJ2-7; D is possibly TRBD1 or TRBD2 (5 bases each). CDR3 length: 16 amino acids. CDR1 is LGHDT and CDR2 is YNNKEL in the germline V gene (reference sequence). Trimming pared 3 bases from V and 2 bases from J, leaving 17 bases between. This CDR3 reads CASSHDRGMIPYEQYF. CDR3 sequence (DNA): TGTGCCAGCAGCCACGATCGGGGCATGATCCCCTACGAGCAGTACTTC.

This chain connects TRBV6-1 to TRBJ2-7; no reliable D call. The V gene lost 8 bases and the J gene lost 6 bases, with 11 bases spanning the gap. CDR3 length: 11 amino acids. Germline assignment: CDR1 MNHNS and CDR2 SASEGT. CDR3 nucleotide sequence: TGTGCCAGCTCCGACGGGTTCGAGCAGTACTTC. Its protein product is CASSDGFEQYF.

The V and J genes are TRBV15 and TRBJ1-5, with D possibly matching TRBD1 (5 bases). CDR3 length: 15 residues. V gave up 2 bases and J gave up 0 bases, with 8 bases separating them. Germline CDR1 is LNHNV and CDR2 is YYDKDF (reference sequence). CDR3 bases: TGTGCCACCAGCAGACCGACAGTTAGCAATCAGCCCCAGCATTTT. Protein product: CATSRPTVSNQPQHF.